This T cell receptor (beta chain) was sequenced for a study of T cells expressing NK-cell markers. Scientists made TCR beta cDNA using 5'RACE template switching with UMIs. TCRdb reprocessed the 5' RACE reads and stores each CDR3 protein as one record, lacking DNA. This sample's table has about 400,000 distinct CDR3 sequences. The CDR3 is made up of 14 amino acids. Germline CDR1 MNHEY, CDR2 SVGAGI. The sequenced material came from blood T cells: a sorted CD56 or NKG2C T cell subset, CD4+ or CD8+ T cells, or bulk PBMC T cells (not recorded which). This chain joins TRBV6-5 and TRBJ2-4; TCRdb's D call of TRBD2 is untestable without DNA. The sequence was collected from a woman in her fifties or sixties in good health. CDR3 residues: CASSYSGTSPGRYF.